This T cell receptor beta chain was captured in a study of shared clonotypes between healthy human individuals. For the study at large: CD4 naive cells filled three plates per donor, CD4 memory three, CD8 naive two and CD8 memory one.

This CDR3 is 15 amino acids long. CDR1 and CDR2 from the germline V gene are PRHDT and FYEKMQ (reference sequence). V was clipped by 5 bases and J by 1 base; unmatched bases: 8. Sequencing used immunoSEQ multiplex PCR; TCRdb keeps in-frame clones, though not all of them. The data show millions of clones, with approximately 94% seen just once and around 1.1% held by the top ten. Notes on the study in general: The generation probabilities recorded for non-shared clonotypes fell below those of clonotypes shared by all four donors.

Comment on this clone: Its target is not known.

Positively selected for CCR7, the CD45RO-negative cells used as naive CD8 cells excluded terminally differentiated effector memory CD45RA+ cells. Input material: naive CD8+ T cells sorted from blood. The chain links TRBV13 to TRBJ2-7, with TRBD2 matching over 7 bases. This clonotype originated in a man in his late teens or twenties in good health. For the CDR3, the DNA is TGTGCCAGCAGCCCGGGGAGGGAGGAGTCCTACGAGCAGTACTTC. Translating gives CASSPGREESYEQYF.